The 14 T cell receptor beta chains below come from one sample, sequenced in a study of CD8+CD57+ T cells in acquired aplastic anemia. Genomic DNA, the template, was used for profiling of the TCR beta VDJ and CDR3. TCRdb re-called the reads with MiXCR, one entry per CDR3 protein. The sample yields approximately 380,000 distinct CDR3 sequences, 55% to 70% seen once. The material sequenced was sorted CD4+, CD8+, or CD8+CD57+ T cells (not recorded which) from PBMCs. These receptors were collected from a human donor in good health, serving as a control.

This clonotype was found a few times. The chain links TRBV2 to TRBJ2-5; 8 nucleotides agree with TRBD1. V dropped 3 bases and J dropped 5; count of bases not matched to a gene: 8. The CDR3 consists of 15 residues. Germline lookup yields CDR1 SNHLY and CDR2 FYNNEI. The CDR3 is CASSERDRWWETQYF. The CDR3 DNA reads TGTGCCAGCAGTGAGAGGGACAGGTGGTGGGAGACCCAGTACTTC. Combining the CDR3 with reference TRBV2 and TRBJ2-5 gives the whole variable domain EPEVTQTPSHQVTQMGQEVILRCVPISNHLYFYWYRQILGQKVEFLVSFYNNEISEKSEIFDDQFSVERPDGSNFTLKIRSTKLEDSAMYFCASSERDRWWETQYFGPGTRLLVL.

About this clonotype: At one end, the junction sequence differs from germline, possibly due to a read error. V is TRBV20-1 and J is TRBJ1-2; D uncertain. Germline V gene sequence: CDR1 DFQATT, CDR2 SNEGSKA (reference sequence). The CDR3 runs to 11 residues. The CDR3 loop reads CSASGNFGYAF. CDR3 DNA sequence: TGCAGCGCTAGCGGCAACTTCGGCTATGCCTTC.

This clonotype was picked up many times. This sequence joins TRBV12-3 or TRBV12-4 and TRBJ1-6, with a weak D call TRBD1 (5 bases). The CDR3 sequence is 15 residues long. With 7 bases removed from V and 0 bases from J, the gap between germline ends came to 10 bases. The CDR3 bases are TGTGCCAGCACAGCGGACACCTCCTATAATTCACCCCTCCACTTT. Translation gives CASTADTSYNSPLHF.

With respect to this clonotype: The CDR3 carries no conserved terminal phenylalanine or tryptophan, so it likely arises from a read error. CDR3 in amino acids: CASRLGEGDPQYY. Written as DNA, the CDR3 is TGTGCCAGCAGATTGGGCGAAGGGGATCCGCAGTATTAT. The chain is built from TRBV7-4 and TRBJ2-3; D might be TRBD1 (5 bases). There are 13 residues in the CDR3. CDR1 is SGHVT and CDR2 is SQSDAQ in the germline V gene. V lost 6 bases and J 10 bases, leaving 17 bases between the germline ends.

The chain couples TRBV20-1 to TRBJ1-1; D is undetermined. The CDR3 runs 12 residues. V was shortened by 1 base and J by 12 bases, with 15 bases between the two germline ends. Germline V CDR1 and CDR2: DFQATT, SNEGSKA (reference sequence). The CDR3, as DNA: TGCAGTGCTAGAGTGGCGGGTCAGCCCCCTTTCTTT. Protein product: CSARVAGQPPFF.

V is TRBV24-1 and J is TRBJ1-4, with D maybe TRBD1 (6 bases). The germline CDR1 and CDR2 sequences are KGHDR and SFDVKD. The CDR3 is 12 amino acids. V dropped 4 bases and J dropped 8 bases, with 7 bases sitting between them. The CDR3: CATSDRGEKLFF. In DNA, the CDR3 is TGTGCCACCAGTGACAGGGGAGAAAAACTGTTTTTT.

The CDR3 protein is CASRTNTEAFF. CDR3 coding DNA: TGTGCCAGCCGCACGAACACTGAAGCTTTCTTT. V and J are TRBV5-8 and TRBJ1-1; no definite D call. V was cut by 7 bases and J by 1 base, with 5 bases left in between. Germline V CDR1 and CDR2: SGHTS, YDEGEE. The CDR3 is made up of 11 amino acids.

This clonotype was detected only a few times. A much larger clone differs from this one at a single base, so this may be a read error. The chain uses TRBV6-5 and TRBJ1-3; D uncertain. Germline V gene data show CDR1 as MNHEY and CDR2 as SVGAGI. The CDR3 runs to 14 residues. As DNA, the CDR3 is TGTGCCAGCAGTTACTCGTCCTCTGGAAACGCCATATATTTT. It codes for CASSYSSSGNAIYF.

The V and J genes are TRBV20-1 and TRBJ1-5; 11 bases match TRBD1. Germline values: CDR1 DFQATT, CDR2 SNEGSKA (reference sequence). The CDR3 runs to 14 residues. With V trimmed by 4 bases and J by 9 bases, 8 bases remained unmatched. As DNA, the CDR3 is TGCAGTGCTAAGGGAGGACAGGGGGCTTCGCCCCAGCATTTT. Protein product: CSAKGGQGASPQHF.

Turning to this clonotype: This is likely a read error, given that the CDR3 carries no conserved phenylalanine or tryptophan at its end. The DNA is omitted, as the CDR3 cannot be located on it reliably, and the CDR3 follows TCRdb's listing. This chain connects TRBV7-7 to TRBJ2-5; the table's D call of TRBD1 was not tested on the DNA. Per germline, CDR1 SSHAT and CDR2 FNYEAQ (reference sequence). The CDR3 has 14 residues if both end residues are counted. CDR3 region: CASSPDRVNEQYFV.

This rearrangement joins TRBV2 to TRBJ2-7; 8 positions agree with TRBD1. V trimming: 6 bases; J trimming: 2 bases; junction bases outside the gene matches: 9. The germline gives CDR1 SNHLY, CDR2 FYNNEI. The CDR3 runs to 15 residues. CDR3 DNA: TGTGCCAGCAGCCAAGGACAGGGCCTTACCTACGAGCAGTACTTC. Translating it yields CASSQGQGLTYEQYF.

This clonotype has just one count. The chain has TRBV7-9 and TRBJ2-5; TRBD1 aligns across 8 bases. The length of the CDR3 is 15 residues. Germline V CDR1 and CDR2: SEHNR, FQNEAQ (reference sequence). Unmatched junction bases numbered 9, after V lost 4 bases and J lost 5 bases. CDR3 residues: CASSCNSRGRETQYF. CDR3 DNA sequence: TGTGCCAGCAGCTGCAATTCCAGGGGGCGCGAGACCCAGTACTTC. Together with reference TRBV7-9 and TRBJ2-5, the CDR3 gives the full variable domain: DTGVSQNPRHKITKRGQNVTFRCDPISEHNRLYWYRQTLGQGPEFLTYFQNEAQLEKSRLLSDRFSAERPKGSFSTLEIQRTEQGDSAMYLCASSCNSRGRETQYFGPGTRLLVL.

This clonotype was counted at least ten times. The CDR3: CASSTARVGNTIYF. Here the CDR3 DNA reads TGTGCCAGCAGCACCGCGCGGGTTGGAAACACCATATATTTT. This rearrangement joins TRBV9 to TRBJ1-3; D gene uncertain. Trimming left V 4 bases short and J 3 bases short, with 11 bases between. The CDR3 extends over 14 amino acids. From germline, CDR1 is SGDLS and CDR2 YYNGEE. The full variable domain, completed using reference TRBV9 and TRBJ1-3, is DSGVTQTPKHLITATGQRVTLRCSPRSGDLSVYWYQQSLDQGLQFLIQYYNGEERAKGNILERFSAQQFPDLHSELNLSSLELGDSALYFCASSTARVGNTIYFGEGSWLTVV.

The rearrangement joins TRBV27 to TRBJ1-6; TRBD1 matches at 7 bases. Germline CDR1 reads MNHEY; CDR2 reads SMNVEV (reference sequence). The V and J ends lost 2 bases and 8 bases, in that order; junction bases with no gene match: 9. The CDR3 length is 16 residues. CDR3 sequence reads: CASSLGGITGDSPLHF. The DNA of the CDR3 is TGTGCCAGCAGTTTAGGGGGGATCACAGGGGATTCACCCCTCCACTTT.